This T cell receptor beta chain was observed in a study of CD8+CD57+ T cells in acquired aplastic anemia (dated by TCRdb to 2016 to 2019). As for the study more broadly: A mean of roughly 2.9 ug of DNA, ranging from roughly 0.17 to 30 ug, was extracted from sorted CD4+ and CD8+ cells. A CD8+CD57+ expansion meant a frequency higher than the mean frequency seen in healthy subjects.

Genomic DNA served as template for TCR beta VDJ combination and CDR3 sequence profiling. An Illumina HiSeq 2000 was used for TCR repertoire sequencing. As for how the authors treated the data: Repertoires were assessed using TRBV/TRBJ rearrangement plots, CDR3 size and DJ length profiles, and Simpson's diversity index. The immunodominant clone was defined as the most abundant DNA sequence in deep sequencing data. CDR3 amino acid sequences were screened for sharing across subjects and were compared with published repertoires and the VDJdb database. The public reads were quality trimmed at Q25 with fastp and then assembled into clones with MiXCR by TCRdb, keeping productive beta chains. Each record represents a unique CDR3 protein, reported with the most common genes and DNA among its rows. The V and J calls and clone size are TCRdb's, not the authors'. In this sample the table shows approximately 190,000 distinct CDR3 sequences, roughly half of which occur a single time. Jointly, the top ten make up about 8.8% of the sample.

Expansion of CD8+CD57+ cells had been shown by flow cytometry in the patients chosen for sequencing. Severe acquired aplastic anemia was diagnosed in all patients according to International Study of Aplastic Anemia and Agranulocytosis and Camitta criteria. Patients had received no therapy at the time of blood sampling. The study deep-sequenced TCR repertoires of sorted CD4+ and CD8+ blood T cells from severe aplastic anemia patients and healthy subjects. Patients were enrolled in the USA under clinicaltrials.gov protocols 00001620, 01623167, 00001397, 00071045, 00081523 and 00961064. Ficoll-Paque density gradient centrifugation was used to isolate peripheral blood mononuclear cells. Before DNA extraction, CD4+ and CD8+ T cells were sorted with FACS or magnetic beads. Concerning this clonotype: Its antigen is still unknown. It has no much larger one-base neighbor in the sample; base qualities were not kept.

Taken from the germline V gene, the CDR1 and CDR2 loops are SGDLS and YYNGEE. Trimming at the junction amounts to 7 bases on V and 9 bases on J, and the germline ends lie 8 bases apart. Inclusive of the bounding cysteine and phenylalanine, the CDR3 is 11 residues long. Left in the record is the CDR3 DNA by itself, 33 bases read in frame from the first base. Broader findings and caveats from the paper: Some 30 CD8+ CDR3 sequences were shared between patients and controls but appeared highly expressed in patients and within their immunodominant clones. Patients and healthy controls showed no significant difference in CD8+ Simpson's diversity (P=0.060).

Sequenced sample: sorted CD4+, CD8+, or CD8+CD57+ T cells (not recorded which) from PBMCs. The chain is assembled from TRBV9 and TRBJ1-6; confidence is insufficient to name the D gene. The receptor's source is a human donor with aplastic anemia. The DNA is TGTGCCAGCGGTTTGGGTTCACCCCTCCACTTT. This gives the protein CASGLGSPLHF.